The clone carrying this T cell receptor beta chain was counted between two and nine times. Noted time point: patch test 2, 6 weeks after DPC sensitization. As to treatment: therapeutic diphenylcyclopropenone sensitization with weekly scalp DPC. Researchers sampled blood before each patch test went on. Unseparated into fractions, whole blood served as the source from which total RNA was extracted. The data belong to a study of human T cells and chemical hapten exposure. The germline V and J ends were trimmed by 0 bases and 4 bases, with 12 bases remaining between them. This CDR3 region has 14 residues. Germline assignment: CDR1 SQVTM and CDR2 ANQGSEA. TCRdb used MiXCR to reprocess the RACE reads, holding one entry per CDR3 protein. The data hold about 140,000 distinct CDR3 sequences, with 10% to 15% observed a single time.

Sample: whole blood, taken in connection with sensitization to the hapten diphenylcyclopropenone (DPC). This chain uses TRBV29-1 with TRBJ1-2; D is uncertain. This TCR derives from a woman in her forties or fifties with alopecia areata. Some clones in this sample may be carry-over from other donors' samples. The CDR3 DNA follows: TGCAGCGTTGAAGATCGTAAGGGAGGCTATGGCTACACCTTC. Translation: CSVEDRKGGYGYTF.